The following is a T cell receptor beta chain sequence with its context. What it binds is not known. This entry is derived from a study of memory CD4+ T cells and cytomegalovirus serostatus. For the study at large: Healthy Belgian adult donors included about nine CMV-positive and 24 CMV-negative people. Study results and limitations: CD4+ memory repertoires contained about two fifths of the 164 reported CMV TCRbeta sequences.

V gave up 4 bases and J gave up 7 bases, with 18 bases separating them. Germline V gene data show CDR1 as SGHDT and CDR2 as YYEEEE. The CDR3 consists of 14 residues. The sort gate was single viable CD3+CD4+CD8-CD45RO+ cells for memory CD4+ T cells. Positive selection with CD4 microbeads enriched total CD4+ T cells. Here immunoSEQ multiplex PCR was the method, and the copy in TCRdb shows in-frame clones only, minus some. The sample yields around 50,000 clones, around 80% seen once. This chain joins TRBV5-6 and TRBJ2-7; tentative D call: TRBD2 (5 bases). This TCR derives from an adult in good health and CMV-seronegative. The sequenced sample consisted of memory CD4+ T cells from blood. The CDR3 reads CASSRLRADLEQYF. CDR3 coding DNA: TGTGCCAGCAGCCGTCTGCGGGCGGATTTGGAGCAGTACTTC.